A selection of T cell receptor beta chains follows, all from one sample in a study of T cell changes during pregnancy in multiple sclerosis. The table came from immunoSEQ multiplex PCR; TCRdb's copy has only in-frame clones and leaves some out. The sample records 71,000 or so clones, roughly nine tenths being singletons. The source material was peripheral blood, sampled in the third trimester of pregnancy. The receptor set was obtained from a female donor with multiple sclerosis, enrolled in a pregnancy study. Both conserved end residues are trimmed from each CDR3. D genes are given only for firm matches.

v_gene: TRBV6-1; j_gene: TRBJ2-2; d_gene: -; CDR3aa: ASSEYFKPWSSGELF
v_gene: TRBV10-3; j_gene: TRBJ1-5; d_gene: -; CDR3aa: AISEQGLIPQH
v_gene: TRBV4-1; j_gene: TRBJ2-7; d_gene: TRBD2; CDR3aa: ASSQDEGLAGARQY
v_gene: TRBV2; j_gene: TRBJ2-7; d_gene: TRBD2; CDR3aa: ASSEEFSGRLEQY
v_gene: TRBV5-5; j_gene: TRBJ2-5; d_gene: TRBD2; CDR3aa: ASSPGTIITGTQY
v_gene: TRBV5-8; j_gene: TRBJ2-1; d_gene: TRBD1; CDR3aa: ASSFLRDRGLNEQF
v_gene: TRBV5-4; j_gene: TRBJ2-5; d_gene: TRBD2; CDR3aa: ASSRSNGGLAGSFETQY
v_gene: TRBV19; j_gene: TRBJ1-2; d_gene: -; CDR3aa: ASSILDGSLEYGYT
v_gene: TRBV12-5; j_gene: TRBJ1-1; d_gene: -; CDR3aa: ASGFPTGNTEAF
v_gene: TRBV9; j_gene: TRBJ2-3; d_gene: -; CDR3aa: ASSGGRISTDTQY
v_gene: TRBV5-4; j_gene: TRBJ2-7; d_gene: TRBD1; CDR3aa: ASSSRTGAYEQY
v_gene: TRBV2; j_gene: TRBJ2-3; d_gene: -; CDR3aa: ASRAGIDTQY
v_gene: TRBV5-6; j_gene: TRBJ2-7; d_gene: -; CDR3aa: ASSLVDTSYEQY
v_gene: TRBV19; j_gene: TRBJ1-1; d_gene: TRBD1; CDR3aa: ASSLTGVPEAF
v_gene: TRBV27; j_gene: TRBJ2-7; d_gene: TRBD1; CDR3aa: ASSLLGSGQITSYEQY
v_gene: TRBV4-2; j_gene: TRBJ2-4; d_gene: -; CDR3aa: ASSQDPGLAKNIQY
v_gene: TRBV4-2; j_gene: TRBJ2-3; d_gene: -; CDR3aa: ASSQEAVRDTQY
v_gene: TRBV10-1; j_gene: TRBJ2-1; d_gene: TRBD2; CDR3aa: ASSESGAAGANNEQF
v_gene: TRBV10-3; j_gene: TRBJ2-7; d_gene: TRBD2; CDR3aa: AISPTSGSNEQY
v_gene: TRBV6-1; j_gene: TRBJ2-1; d_gene: -; CDR3aa: ASSEVDRYNEQF
v_gene: TRBV7-3; j_gene: TRBJ2-5; d_gene: -; CDR3aa: ASSLGPAQETQY
v_gene: TRBV7-9; j_gene: TRBJ1-3; d_gene: -; CDR3aa: ASSLVSTGNTIY
v_gene: TRBV11-2; j_gene: TRBJ2-6; d_gene: -; CDR3aa: ASSFWAGTGANVLT
v_gene: TRBV11-2; j_gene: TRBJ2-3; d_gene: -; CDR3aa: ASSFNSDQAGDTQY
v_gene: TRBV9; j_gene: TRBJ2-1; d_gene: TRBD2; CDR3aa: ASSVRAGGGYNEQF
v_gene: TRBV7-9; j_gene: TRBJ1-1; d_gene: TRBD1; CDR3aa: ASSLEGAGEAF